This T cell receptor (beta chain) derives from a study of STAT3 mutations in large granular lymphocyte leukemia. As for the study in general: Immunosuppressive therapy was given to more than half of T-LGLL patients.

Each sample's TCRbeta library yielded on average around 44,000 productive templates. The table came from immunoSEQ multiplex PCR; TCRdb's copy has only in-frame clones and leaves some out. Found here are about 4,300 clones, around 54% of them singletons; the top ten hold roughly four fifths. With respect to this clone: Its specificity is unknown.

Overall study results and limits: In T-cell large granular lymphocyte leukemia, about half of patients showed multiple immunodominant subclonotypes. Some patients had dominant TCR clones larger than their STAT3 mutant burden.

Trimming stripped 8 bases from V and 8 bases from J, with 17 bases between. CDR1 is SGHRS, CDR2 YFSETQ, per germline. The CDR3 runs 14 residues. V is TRBV5-1 and J is TRBJ1-6; D call uncertain. Sequenced input: peripheral blood mononuclear cells. The clonotype was recovered from a man in his 60s with T-cell large granular lymphocyte leukemia. Some clones in this sample may be carry-over from other donors' samples. CDR3 sequence reads: CASHNPQRDSPLHF. DNA of the CDR3: TGCGCCAGTCACAATCCACAGAGAGATTCACCCCTCCACTTT.